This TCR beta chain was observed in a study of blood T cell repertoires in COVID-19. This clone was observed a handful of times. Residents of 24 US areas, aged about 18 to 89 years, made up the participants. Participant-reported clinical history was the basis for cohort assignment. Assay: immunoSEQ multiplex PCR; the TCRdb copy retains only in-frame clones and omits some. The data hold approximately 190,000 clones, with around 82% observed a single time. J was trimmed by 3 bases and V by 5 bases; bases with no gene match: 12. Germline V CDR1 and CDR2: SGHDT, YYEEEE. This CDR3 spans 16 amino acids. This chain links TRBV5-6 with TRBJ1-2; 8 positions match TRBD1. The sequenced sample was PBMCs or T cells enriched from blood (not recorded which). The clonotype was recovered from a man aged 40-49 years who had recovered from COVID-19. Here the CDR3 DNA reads TGTGCCAGCAGGAAATCCGGGACAGGAGCTTACTATGGCTACACCTTC. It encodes CASRKSGTGAYYGYTF.